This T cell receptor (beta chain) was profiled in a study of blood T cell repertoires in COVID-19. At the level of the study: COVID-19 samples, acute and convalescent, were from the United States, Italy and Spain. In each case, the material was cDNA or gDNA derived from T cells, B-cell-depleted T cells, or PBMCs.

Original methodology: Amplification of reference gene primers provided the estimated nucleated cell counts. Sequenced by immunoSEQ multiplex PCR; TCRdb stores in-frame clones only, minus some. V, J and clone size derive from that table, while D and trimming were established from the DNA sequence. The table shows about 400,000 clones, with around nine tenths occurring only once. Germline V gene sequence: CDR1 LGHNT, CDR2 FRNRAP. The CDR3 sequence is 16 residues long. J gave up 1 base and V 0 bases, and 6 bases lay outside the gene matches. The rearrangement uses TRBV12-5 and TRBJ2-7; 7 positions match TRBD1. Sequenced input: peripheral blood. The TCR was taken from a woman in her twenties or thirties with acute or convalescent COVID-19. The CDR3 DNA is TGTGCTAGTGGTTTGGTACTTGGGACAGCTTCCTACGAGCAGTACTTC. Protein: CASGLVLGTASYEQYF. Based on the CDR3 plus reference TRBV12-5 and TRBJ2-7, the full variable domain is DARVTQTPRHKVTEMGQEVTMRCQPILGHNTVFWYRQTMMQGLELLAYFRNRAPLDDSGMPKDRFSAEMPDATLATLKIQPSEPRDSAVYFCASGLVLGTASYEQYFGPGTRLTVT.